This T cell receptor beta chain is from a study of T cells after yellow fever vaccination. Study-level findings and limits: Most clones from primary vaccination resurfaced after the booster (around 95% CD4, more than 75% CD8).

TCRdb re-derived calls from the 5' RACE reads in MiXCR, one entry per CDR3 protein. The sample has roughly 79,000 distinct CDR3 sequences; about 7.2% are singletons. Looked up from germline, CDR1 is MNHEY and CDR2 is SVGAGI. J gave up 2 bases and V 6 bases, and 10 bases lay outside the gene matches. This CDR3 region has 16 residues. This clonotype was counted ten times or more. Its target is unknown. This specimen consisted of CD8+ T cells sorted from PBMCs, obtained 10 to 11 days after the first yellow fever vaccination. V gene TRBV6-5 combines with J gene TRBJ1-1, with 9 positions matching TRBD1. The TCR was taken from a man aged 18 to 35 who received the YFV17D yellow fever vaccine. The CDR3 is CASRQRSTGGNTEAFF. DNA of the CDR3: TGTGCCAGCAGGCAACGTAGTACAGGGGGCAACACTGAAGCTTTCTTT.